This T cell receptor beta chain was identified in a study of T cells after posttransplantation cyclophosphamide. The assay was immunoSEQ multiplex PCR, and TCRdb's table has in-frame clones only and misses some. The sample has around 4,800 clones; around 72% are singletons. J gave up 2 bases and V 3 bases, and 10 bases lay outside the gene matches. This CDR3 comprises 18 residues. The germline gives CDR1 SGHAT, CDR2 FQNNGV. Cyclophosphamide on days +3 and +4 followed busulfan-fludarabine conditioning and a marrow graft. Points from the study as a whole: Tissue-infiltrating T cells from skin or gut overlapped little with blood T cells. Later blood repertoires were often dominated by clones from the donor CD8+ memory compartment. After PTCy, TRB diversity resembled that of CNI/methotrexate controls.

Concerning this clone itself: Its antigen is unknown.

The TCR comes from a male patient between 55 and 70 years old who received an allogeneic stem cell transplant from an unrelated donor, was CMV-positive, and had acute GVHD only. Some T cells may be supplied by the graft donor. This sequence joins TRBV11-2 and TRBJ2-1; 10 nucleotides agree with TRBD1. This sample comprised PBMCs, obtained 362 days after allogeneic stem cell transplant with posttransplant cyclophosphamide. The CDR3 DNA follows: TGTGCCAGCAGCTTCGGGACAGGGGCCCTGGGCGCCTACAATGAGCAGTTCTTC. Translation: CASSFGTGALGAYNEQFF.